This T cell receptor (beta chain) was observed in a study of CD8+CD57+ T cells in acquired aplastic anemia. Across the study: 3 to 4 ug was the average amount of DNA from sorted CD4+ and CD8+ cells.

V lost 5 bases and J lost 1; bases outside the gene matches: 5. The CDR3 runs to 17 residues. Germline CDR1 and CDR2: SEHNR and FQNEAQ (reference sequence). General study findings and limits: In common between the patients and the controls were twenty-nine CD8+ CDR3 sequences.

All sequencing subjects had displayed CD8+CD57+ cell expansion on flow cytometry. The template for TCR beta VDJ and CDR3 sequence profiling was genomic DNA. A single record per CDR3 protein comes from TCRdb applying MiXCR to the reads. The sample holds 170,000 or so distinct CDR3 sequences; 63% are singletons and the top ten take under 55%. Concerning this clonotype: The antigen is unknown.

Sequencing was done on a sample of sorted CD4+, CD8+, or CD8+CD57+ T cells (not recorded which) from PBMCs. The chain couples TRBV7-9 to TRBJ2-3; 14 bases match TRBD2. The clonotype was recovered from a human donor with aplastic anemia. CDR3 loop: CASSGRTSGGRTDTQYF. CDR3 coding DNA: TGTGCCAGCAGCGGGAGGACTAGCGGGGGGCGCACAGATACGCAGTATTTT.